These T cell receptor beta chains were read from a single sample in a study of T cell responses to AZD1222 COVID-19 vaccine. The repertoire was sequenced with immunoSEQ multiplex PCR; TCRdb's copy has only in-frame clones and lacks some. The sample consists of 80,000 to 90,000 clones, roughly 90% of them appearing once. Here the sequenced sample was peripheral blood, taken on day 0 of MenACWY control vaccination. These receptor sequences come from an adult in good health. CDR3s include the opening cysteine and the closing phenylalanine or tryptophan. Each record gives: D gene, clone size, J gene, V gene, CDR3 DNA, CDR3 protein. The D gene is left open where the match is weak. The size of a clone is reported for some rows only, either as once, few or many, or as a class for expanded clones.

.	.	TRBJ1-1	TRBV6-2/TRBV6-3	TGTGCCAGCAGTTTGTTGAACACTGAAGCTTTCTTT	CASSLLNTEAFF
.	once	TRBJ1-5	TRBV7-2	TGTGCCAGCAGCCCAGAGGGTTATCAGCCCCAGCATTTT	CASSPEGYQPQHF
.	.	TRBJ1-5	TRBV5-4	TGTGCCAGCAGCTTGTTGAATAGCAATCAGCCCCAGCATTTT	CASSLLNSNQPQHF
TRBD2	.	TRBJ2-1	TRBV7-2	TGTGCCAGCAGCCCCGATAGGGACTACTACAATGAGCAGTTCTTC	CASSPDRDYYNEQFF
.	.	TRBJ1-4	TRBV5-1	TGCGCCAGCAGTGGTGGCAGGGGTGCAACTAATGAAAAACTGTTTTTT	CASSGGRGATNEKLFF
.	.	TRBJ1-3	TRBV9	TGTGCCAGCAGCGTAGTTGGTGGAAACACCATATATTTT	CASSVVGGNTIYF
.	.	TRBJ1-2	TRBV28	TGTGCCAGCAGAGCTAACTATGGCTACACCTTC	CASRANYGYTF
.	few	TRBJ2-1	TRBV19	TGTGCCAGTAGTATTCAGAGCTCCTACAATGAGCAGTTCTTC	CASSIQSSYNEQFF
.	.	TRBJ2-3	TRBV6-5	TGTGCCAGCATTTCAGATACGCAGTATTTT	CASISDTQYF
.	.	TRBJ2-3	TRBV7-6	TGTGCCAGCAGCTTAGGGCCTGGGGCTTTTAGCACAGATACGCAGTATTTT	CASSLGPGAFSTDTQYF
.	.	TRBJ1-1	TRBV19	TGTGCCAGTAGTATACAGGGGAAATGGGTGAACACTGAAGCTTTCTTT	CASSIQGKWVNTEAFF
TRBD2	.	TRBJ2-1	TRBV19	TGTGCCAGTAGTATGGGCCTAGCGGGAGGGGGTGAGCAGTTCTTC	CASSMGLAGGGEQFF
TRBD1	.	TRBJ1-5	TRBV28	TGTGCCAGCAGTTTATATGCAGGGGGTCAGCCCCAGCATTTT	CASSLYAGGQPQHF
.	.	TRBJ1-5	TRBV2	TGTGCCAGCAGTGACAGGGATAGCAATCAGCCCCAGCATTTT	CASSDRDSNQPQHF
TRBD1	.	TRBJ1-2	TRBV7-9	TGTGCCAGCAGCGCCGGGACAGGGGAAACTGGCTACACCTTC	CASSAGTGETGYTF
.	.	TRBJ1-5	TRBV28	TGTGCCAGCAGCACCCGGGGCCGGCAGCCCCAGCATTTT	CASSTRGRQPQHF
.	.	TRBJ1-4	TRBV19	TGTGCCAGTAGTATAGTCCTGAATGAAAAACTGTTTTTT	CASSIVLNEKLFF
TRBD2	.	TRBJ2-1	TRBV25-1	TGTGCCAGTTGTAGCGGGAGAGGAGGGAATGAGCAGTTCTTC	CASCSGRGGNEQFF
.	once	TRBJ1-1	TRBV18	TGTGCCAGCTCTCCCTTAGGGGAGACTGAAGCTTTCTTT	CASSPLGETEAFF
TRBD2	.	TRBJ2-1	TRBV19	TGTGCCAGTAGTTGGCGACTAGCGGCGTACAATGAGCAGTTCTTC	CASSWRLAAYNEQFF
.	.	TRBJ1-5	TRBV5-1	TGCGCCAGCAGCTCCCTTTGGGGTCAGCCCCAGCATTTT	CASSSLWGQPQHF
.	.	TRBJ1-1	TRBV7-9	TGTGCCAGCAGCCACTTCCCAACAAGGGAAGCTTTCTTT	CASSHFPTREAFF
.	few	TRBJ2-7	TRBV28	TGTGCCAGCAGTCAACGGGCCCTCTACGAGCAGTACTTC	CASSQRALYEQYF
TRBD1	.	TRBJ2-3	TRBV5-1	TGCGCCAGCAGCTCAACAGGGGTGGGAGATACGCAGTATTTT	CASSSTGVGDTQYF
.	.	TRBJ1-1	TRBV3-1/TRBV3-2	TGTGCCAGCAGCCCCCGACAGGACACAACTGAAGCTTTCTTT	CASSPRQDTTEAFF
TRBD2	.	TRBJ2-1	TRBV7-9	TGTGCCAGCAGCTCCCCAGGACTAGCGGGACCTGCCTACAATGAGCAGTTCTTC	CASSSPGLAGPAYNEQFF
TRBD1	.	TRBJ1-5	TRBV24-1	TGTGCCACCAGTGCAGGACAGGACAGACAGCCCCAGCATTTT	CATSAGQDRQPQHF
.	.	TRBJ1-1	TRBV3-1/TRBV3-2	TGTGCCAGCAGCCAAGGGAGTCACACTGAAGCTTTCTTT	CASSQGSHTEAFF
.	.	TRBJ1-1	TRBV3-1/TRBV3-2	TGTGCCAGCAGCCCTGCAATGGGAGCGCGTATGAGTCTTGGCACTGAAGCTTTCTTT	CASSPAMGARMSLGTEAFF
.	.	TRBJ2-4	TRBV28	TGTGCCAGCAGTTTTCGGGACGCGGCGTTGGGTAACATTCAGTACTTC	CASSFRDAALGNIQYF
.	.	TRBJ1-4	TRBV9	TGTGCCAGCAGCGTAACACCCTCAACTAATGAAAAACTGTTTTTT	CASSVTPSTNEKLFF
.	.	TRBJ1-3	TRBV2	TGTGCCAGCACCCCAGTCTCTGGAAACACCATATATTTT	CASTPVSGNTIYF
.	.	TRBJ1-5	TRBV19	TGTGCCAGTAGCCCGTACAGGGTAAGCAATCAGCCCCAGCATTTT	CASSPYRVSNQPQHF
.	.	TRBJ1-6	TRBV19	TGTGCCAGTAGTCTAACCTCCTATAATTCACCCCTCCACTTT	CASSLTSYNSPLHF
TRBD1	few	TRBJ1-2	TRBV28	TGTGCCAGCAGTCGACAGGGTTTAGACTATGGCTACACCTTC	CASSRQGLDYGYTF
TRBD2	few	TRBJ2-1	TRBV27	TGTGCCAGCAGTTTGGGGACTAGCGCCGACAATGAGCAGTTCTTC	CASSLGTSADNEQFF
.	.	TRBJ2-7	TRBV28	TGTGCCAGCAGTTTGACTTCAATCCCGCCCTACGAGCAGTACTTC	CASSLTSIPPYEQYF
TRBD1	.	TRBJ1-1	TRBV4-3	TGCGCCAGCAGCCAATTACAGGGGATGACTGAAGCTTTCTTT	CASSQLQGMTEAFF
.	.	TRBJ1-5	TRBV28	TGTGCCAGCACCTCGGTCGGTAATAGCAATCAGCCCCAGCATTTT	CASTSVGNSNQPQHF
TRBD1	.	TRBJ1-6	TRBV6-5	TGTGCCAGCAGGACAGGGGAAGGTAATTCACCCCTCCACTTT	CASRTGEGNSPLHF
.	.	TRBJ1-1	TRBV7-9	TGTGCCAGCAGCCCACAGGGTGCGAACACTGAAGCTTTCTTT	CASSPQGANTEAFF
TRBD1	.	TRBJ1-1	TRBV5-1	TGCGCCAGCAGCTTGGCCCCGACAGGGTCAGACACTGAAGCTTTCTTT	CASSLAPTGSDTEAFF
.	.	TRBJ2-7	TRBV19	TGTGCCAGTAGAAACCCCGGCCGTGGGGACGAGCAGTACTTC	CASRNPGRGDEQYF
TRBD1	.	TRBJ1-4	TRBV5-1	TGCGCCAGCAGCCCCGGACAGGGGGCGACTAATGAAAAACTGTTTTTT	CASSPGQGATNEKLFF
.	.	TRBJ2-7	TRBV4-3	TGCGCCAGCAGCCAAGAGGGATGGGGGGACGAGCAGTACTTC	CASSQEGWGDEQYF
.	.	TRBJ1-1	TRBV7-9	TGTGCCAGCAGCAGCCCACGCGGGGAAAACACTGAAGCTTTCTTT	CASSSPRGENTEAFF
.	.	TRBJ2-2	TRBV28	TGTGCCAGCAGCCAGATGTTCGGCCCCCAGAACACCGGGGAGCTGTTTTTT	CASSQMFGPQNTGELFF
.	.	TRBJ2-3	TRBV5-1	TGCGCCAGCAGCTTGGAGTCAGAAACAGATACGCAGTATTTT	CASSLESETDTQYF
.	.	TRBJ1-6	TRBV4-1	TGCGCCAGCAGCCAAACTCCGCTGAATTCACCCCTCCACTTT	CASSQTPLNSPLHF
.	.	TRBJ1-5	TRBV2	TGTGCCAGCAGTGTGGGAGTTCTTAGCAATCAGCCCCAGCATTTT	CASSVGVLSNQPQHF
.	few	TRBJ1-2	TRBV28	TGTGCCAGCAGTCCGGGCCCGACTCCGGAACTTTATGGCTACACCTTC	CASSPGPTPELYGYTF
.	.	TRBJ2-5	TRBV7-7	TGTGCCAGCAGCCCCACCCTCAGACAGACCCAAGAGACCCAGTACTTC	CASSPTLRQTQETQYF
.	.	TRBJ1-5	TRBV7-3	TGTGCCAGCAGCTTATACAGGGAAATTCTCCAGCCCCAGCATTTT	CASSLYREILQPQHF
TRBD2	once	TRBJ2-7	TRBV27	TGTGCCAGCAGTCTTAGCGGGAGATTAGCCGAGCAGTACTTC	CASSLSGRLAEQYF
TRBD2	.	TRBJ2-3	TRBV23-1	TGCGCCAGCAGCGACCCGGGGACTAGCGGGGGGGGCACAGATACGCAGTATTTT	CASSDPGTSGGGTDTQYF
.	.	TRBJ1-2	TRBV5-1	TGCGCCAGCAGCCCCGGCCAACGGACGGGGAATGGCTACACCTTC	CASSPGQRTGNGYTF
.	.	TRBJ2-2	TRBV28	TGTGCCAGCAGTTACGAGAACACCGGGGAGCTGTTTTTT	CASSYENTGELFF